A selection of T cell receptor beta chains follows, all from one sample in a study of T cell repertoires in cytomegalovirus infection. These receptors' antigens are unknown. TCRdb redid the calling of the reads with MiXCR, one entry per CDR3 protein. In the table there are approximately 1,000,000 distinct CDR3 sequences, about a third of which are singletons. Material: cultured CD8+ T cells from PBMCs, obtained from culture after CMV antigen stimulation. Receptors were obtained from a human donor in good health (CMV status not recorded). Some clones in this sample may be carry-over from other donors' samples. CDR3s include the opening cysteine and the closing phenylalanine or tryptophan. A D gene is named only where the DNA matches it firmly. A clone size is listed for some rows: how often the clone was seen (once, few, many), or a class if it is expanded.

d_call: .; v_call: TRBV4-1; clone_size: .; j_call: TRBJ2-4; cdr3_aa: CASSQDRGGENIQCF; cdr3_nt: TGCGCCAGCAGCCAAGACAGGGGAGGGGAAAACATTCAGTGCTTC
d_call: .; v_call: TRBV10-2; clone_size: .; j_call: TRBJ2-3; cdr3_aa: CASGGMDTQYF; cdr3_nt: TGCGCCAGCGGGGGGATGGATACGCAGTATTTT
d_call: TRBD1; v_call: TRBV9; clone_size: .; j_call: TRBJ2-7; cdr3_aa: CASGGQGVREQYF; cdr3_nt: TGTGCCAGCGGGGGACAGGGGGTTCGGGAGCAGTACTTC
d_call: .; v_call: TRBV5-5; clone_size: few; j_call: TRBJ2-3; cdr3_aa: CASSLDPSLSGTDTQYF; cdr3_nt: TGTGCCAGCAGCTTGGACCCATCGCTTTCGGGCACAGATACGCAGTATTTT
d_call: .; v_call: TRBV7-2; clone_size: .; j_call: TRBJ1-5; cdr3_aa: CASSLSYRRGGNQPQHF; cdr3_nt: TGTGCCAGCAGCTTAAGTTACCGAAGAGGGGGGAATCAGCCCCAGCATTTT
d_call: .; v_call: TRBV27; clone_size: few; j_call: TRBJ2-1; cdr3_aa: CASSYGPYNEQFF; cdr3_nt: TGTGCCAGCAGTTATGGACCTTACAATGAGCAGTTCTTC
d_call: .; v_call: TRBV2; clone_size: .; j_call: TRBJ2-1; cdr3_aa: CASSAGYEQFF; cdr3_nt: TGTGCCAGCAGTGCCGGTTATGAGCAGTTCTTC
d_call: .; v_call: TRBV11-3; clone_size: few; j_call: TRBJ2-2; cdr3_aa: CASSLDRRVTGELFF; cdr3_nt: TGTGCCAGCAGCTTAGATCGACGGGTCACCGGGGAGCTGTTTTTT
d_call: .; v_call: TRBV27; clone_size: .; j_call: TRBJ2-3; cdr3_aa: CASSSGVRGSTDTQYF; cdr3_nt: TGTGCCAGCAGTTCCGGAGTCCGGGGGAGCACAGATACGCAGTATTTT
d_call: .; v_call: TRBV6-6; clone_size: .; j_call: TRBJ2-5; cdr3_aa: CASSYGRSPPMETQYF; cdr3_nt: TGTGCCAGCAGTTACGGGCGATCTCCACCTATGGAGACCCAGTACTTC
d_call: .; v_call: TRBV7-8; clone_size: many; j_call: TRBJ2-1; cdr3_aa: CASSHDRLSSYNEQFF; cdr3_nt: TGTGCCAGCAGCCACGACAGATTATCCTCCTACAATGAGCAGTTCTTC
d_call: TRBD1; v_call: TRBV13; clone_size: .; j_call: TRBJ1-1; cdr3_aa: CASSGDGTGSTNTEAFF; cdr3_nt: TGTGCCAGCAGCGGAGACGGGACAGGGAGCACGAACACTGAAGCTTTCTTT
d_call: TRBD1; v_call: TRBV13; clone_size: few; j_call: TRBJ2-4; cdr3_aa: CASSPGQGTKNIQYF; cdr3_nt: TGTGCCAGCAGCCCAGGACAGGGAACAAAAAACATTCAGTACTTC
d_call: TRBD1; v_call: TRBV12-3/TRBV12-4; clone_size: .; j_call: TRBJ1-2; cdr3_aa: CASSWGGQGDYGYTF; cdr3_nt: TGTGCCAGCAGTTGGGGGGGGCAGGGGGACTATGGCTACACCTTC
d_call: .; v_call: TRBV6-5; clone_size: .; j_call: TRBJ2-7; cdr3_aa: CASSSTGGGEQYF; cdr3_nt: TGTGCCAGCAGTTCCACAGGGGGGGGGGAGCAGTACTTC
d_call: .; v_call: TRBV11-3; clone_size: .; j_call: TRBJ2-2; cdr3_aa: CASSYRDRGTGELFF; cdr3_nt: TGTGCCAGCAGTTACAGGGACCGGGGGACCGGGGAGCTGTTTTTT
d_call: TRBD1; v_call: TRBV19; clone_size: .; j_call: TRBJ1-1; cdr3_aa: CASSIDDRANTEAFF; cdr3_nt: TGTGCCAGTAGTATAGACGACAGGGCGAACACTGAAGCTTTCTTT
d_call: TRBD1; v_call: TRBV7-2; clone_size: few; j_call: TRBJ2-3; cdr3_aa: CASSPSGDRATDTQYF; cdr3_nt: TGTGCCAGCAGCCCCAGCGGGGACAGGGCAACAGATACGCAGTATTTT
d_call: .; v_call: TRBV12-3/TRBV12-4; clone_size: many; j_call: TRBJ1-4; cdr3_aa: CASSPRGSEKLFF; cdr3_nt: TGTGCCAGCAGTCCCAGGGGTAGCGAAAAACTGTTTTTT
d_call: .; v_call: TRBV10-3; clone_size: .; j_call: TRBJ1-2; cdr3_aa: CAISEVRGGYGYTF; cdr3_nt: TGTGCCATCAGTGAAGTGAGGGGCGGCTATGGCTACACCTTC
d_call: .; v_call: TRBV9; clone_size: .; j_call: TRBJ2-1; cdr3_aa: CASSVGQGGNEQFF; cdr3_nt: TGTGCCAGCAGCGTAGGCCAGGGGGGGAATGAGCAGTTCTTC
d_call: TRBD1; v_call: TRBV7-9; clone_size: .; j_call: TRBJ1-1; cdr3_aa: CASSLGGQTNTEAFF; cdr3_nt: TGTGCCAGCAGTCTAGGGGGACAGACTAACACTGAAGCTTTCTTT
d_call: TRBD1; v_call: TRBV6-1; clone_size: many; j_call: TRBJ2-4; cdr3_aa: CASSQQGGEAKNIQYF; cdr3_nt: TGTGCCAGCAGTCAACAGGGGGGAGAGGCCAAAAACATTCAGTACTTC
d_call: TRBD1; v_call: TRBV10-1; clone_size: .; j_call: TRBJ2-1; cdr3_aa: CASSDQGADEQFF; cdr3_nt: TGCGCCAGCAGTGACCAGGGGGCCGATGAGCAGTTCTTC
d_call: .; v_call: TRBV7-8; clone_size: .; j_call: TRBJ2-5; cdr3_aa: CASSWVGEETQYF; cdr3_nt: TGTGCCAGCAGCTGGGTGGGGGAAGAGACCCAGTACTTC
d_call: .; v_call: TRBV25-1; clone_size: few; j_call: TRBJ1-4; cdr3_aa: CASSGLGTRDNEKLFF; cdr3_nt: TGTGCCAGCAGTGGGTTAGGGACACGGGATAATGAAAAACTGTTTTTT
d_call: .; v_call: TRBV27; clone_size: few; j_call: TRBJ1-6; cdr3_aa: CASSLELGNSPLHF; cdr3_nt: TGTGCCAGCAGTTTGGAGCTGGGGAATTCACCCCTCCACTTT
d_call: .; v_call: TRBV7-9; clone_size: many; j_call: TRBJ1-5; cdr3_aa: CASSLGGVNQPQHF; cdr3_nt: TGTGCCAGCAGCTTAGGGGGGGTAAATCAGCCCCAGCATTTT
d_call: TRBD1; v_call: TRBV13; clone_size: .; j_call: TRBJ2-2; cdr3_aa: CASSSGRDRNTGELFF; cdr3_nt: TGCGCCAGCAGCTCCGGCAGGGACAGAAACACCGGGGAGCTGTTTTTT
d_call: .; v_call: TRBV24-1; clone_size: .; j_call: TRBJ2-1; cdr3_aa: CATSDSGYNNEQFF; cdr3_nt: TGTGCCACCAGTGATTCCGGATACAACAATGAGCAGTTCTTC
d_call: .; v_call: TRBV7-8; clone_size: few; j_call: TRBJ1-4; cdr3_aa: CASSFDSATNEKLFF; cdr3_nt: TGTGCCAGCAGCTTTGACAGTGCAACTAATGAAAAACTGTTTTTT
d_call: .; v_call: TRBV3-1; clone_size: .; j_call: TRBJ2-4; cdr3_aa: CASSQDNGLTDIQYF; cdr3_nt: TGTGCCAGCAGCCAAGATAACGGCCTAACTGACATTCAGTACTTC
d_call: .; v_call: TRBV6-1; clone_size: few; j_call: TRBJ1-5; cdr3_aa: CASSAGDQPQHF; cdr3_nt: TGTGCCAGCAGTGCCGGAGATCAGCCCCAGCATTTT
d_call: .; v_call: TRBV6-2/TRBV6-3; clone_size: .; j_call: TRBJ1-4; cdr3_aa: CASSSYRDSNEKLFF; cdr3_nt: TGTGCCAGCAGCTCCTATCGGGACTCAAATGAAAAACTGTTTTTT
d_call: .; v_call: TRBV29-1; clone_size: few; j_call: TRBJ2-2; cdr3_aa: CSVEGQGNTGELFF; cdr3_nt: TGCAGCGTTGAAGGGCAGGGAAACACCGGGGAGCTGTTTTTT
d_call: .; v_call: TRBV6-6; clone_size: .; j_call: TRBJ1-5; cdr3_aa: CASNYSGRVRNQPQHF; cdr3_nt: TGTGCCAGCAATTACTCGGGCAGGGTAAGGAATCAGCCCCAGCATTTT
d_call: TRBD2; v_call: TRBV6-2/TRBV6-3; clone_size: once; j_call: TRBJ2-1; cdr3_aa: CACSLAGGPTKNEQFF; cdr3_nt: TGTGCCTGCAGTCTAGCGGGGGGGCCGACTAAGAATGAGCAGTTCTTC
d_call: TRBD1; v_call: TRBV6-5; clone_size: .; j_call: TRBJ1-1; cdr3_aa: CASVGQGSEAFF; cdr3_nt: TGTGCCAGCGTCGGACAGGGGTCTGAAGCTTTCTTT
d_call: TRBD1; v_call: TRBV20-1; clone_size: .; j_call: TRBJ2-2; cdr3_aa: CSARGRGLTGELFF; cdr3_nt: TGCAGTGCTAGAGGCAGGGGGCTTACCGGGGAGCTGTTTTTT
d_call: .; v_call: TRBV4-2; clone_size: .; j_call: TRBJ2-2; cdr3_aa: CASSQGRTDANTGELFF; cdr3_nt: TGTGCCAGCAGCCAAGGGAGGACAGATGCGAACACCGGGGAGCTGTTTTTT
d_call: .; v_call: TRBV7-6; clone_size: many; j_call: TRBJ1-1; cdr3_aa: CASSLIHDSNTEAFF; cdr3_nt: TGTGCCAGCAGCCTCATCCATGACAGTAACACTGAAGCTTTCTTT
d_call: .; v_call: TRBV7-3; clone_size: many; j_call: TRBJ2-1; cdr3_aa: CASSLTPGEYNEQFF; cdr3_nt: TGTGCCAGCAGCTTAACGCCGGGGGAGTACAATGAGCAGTTCTTC
d_call: .; v_call: TRBV12-3/TRBV12-4; clone_size: few; j_call: TRBJ2-3; cdr3_aa: CASSLAGEGTDTQYF; cdr3_nt: TGTGCCAGCAGTTTAGCGGGGGAGGGCACAGATACGCAGTATTTT
d_call: .; v_call: TRBV5-3; clone_size: .; j_call: TRBJ2-7; cdr3_aa: CASSSIESDTTYEQYF; cdr3_nt: TGTGCCAGCAGCTCGATCGAATCCGACACCACTTACGAGCAGTACTTC
d_call: .; v_call: TRBV6-2/TRBV6-3; clone_size: .; j_call: TRBJ1-6; cdr3_aa: CASRVSQAFSPLHF; cdr3_nt: TGTGCCAGCAGGGTCAGCCAGGCATTTTCACCCCTCCACTTT
d_call: TRBD2; v_call: TRBV12-3/TRBV12-4; clone_size: many; j_call: TRBJ2-7; cdr3_aa: CASALRDYNHEQYF; cdr3_nt: TGTGCCAGCGCCTTACGGGACTACAACCACGAGCAGTACTTC
d_call: .; v_call: TRBV4-1; clone_size: few; j_call: TRBJ1-1; cdr3_aa: CASSQLGEVGAFF; cdr3_nt: TGCGCCAGCAGCCAACTGGGAGAGGTAGGGGCTTTCTTT
d_call: .; v_call: TRBV7-9; clone_size: once; j_call: TRBJ2-1; cdr3_aa: CASSSGRLANEQFF; cdr3_nt: TGTGCCAGCAGCTCCGGACGGTTAGCCAATGAGCAGTTCTTC
d_call: TRBD2; v_call: TRBV13; clone_size: .; j_call: TRBJ2-7; cdr3_aa: CASSSSGLAGTIYEQYF; cdr3_nt: TGTGCCAGCAGCTCCTCGGGACTAGCGGGGACCATCTACGAGCAGTACTTC
d_call: .; v_call: TRBV20-1; clone_size: .; j_call: TRBJ2-7; cdr3_aa: CSARNREIFPYEQYF; cdr3_nt: TGCAGTGCTAGGAACAGGGAAATATTCCCCTACGAGCAGTACTTC
d_call: TRBD1; v_call: TRBV5-5; clone_size: .; j_call: TRBJ1-5; cdr3_aa: CASSPRTGYNQPQHF; cdr3_nt: TGTGCCAGCAGCCCGCGGACAGGCTACAATCAGCCCCAGCATTTT
d_call: .; v_call: TRBV4-1; clone_size: .; j_call: TRBJ2-5; cdr3_aa: CASSHPGGTQYF; cdr3_nt: TGCGCCAGCAGCCACCCTGGGGGGACCCAGTACTTC
d_call: .; v_call: TRBV25-1; clone_size: .; j_call: TRBJ1-1; cdr3_aa: CASSEWIGGRGTEAFF; cdr3_nt: TGTGCCAGCAGTGAATGGATCGGGGGCCGAGGCACTGAAGCTTTCTTT
d_call: .; v_call: TRBV4-1; clone_size: .; j_call: TRBJ1-3; cdr3_aa: CASSQGTFSGNTIYF; cdr3_nt: TGCGCCAGCAGCCAAGGAACTTTCTCTGGAAACACCATATATTTT
d_call: .; v_call: TRBV5-4; clone_size: .; j_call: TRBJ1-6; cdr3_aa: CASSLGDRPNSPLHF; cdr3_nt: TGTGCCAGCAGCTTGGGAGACAGGCCTAATTCACCCCTCCACTTT